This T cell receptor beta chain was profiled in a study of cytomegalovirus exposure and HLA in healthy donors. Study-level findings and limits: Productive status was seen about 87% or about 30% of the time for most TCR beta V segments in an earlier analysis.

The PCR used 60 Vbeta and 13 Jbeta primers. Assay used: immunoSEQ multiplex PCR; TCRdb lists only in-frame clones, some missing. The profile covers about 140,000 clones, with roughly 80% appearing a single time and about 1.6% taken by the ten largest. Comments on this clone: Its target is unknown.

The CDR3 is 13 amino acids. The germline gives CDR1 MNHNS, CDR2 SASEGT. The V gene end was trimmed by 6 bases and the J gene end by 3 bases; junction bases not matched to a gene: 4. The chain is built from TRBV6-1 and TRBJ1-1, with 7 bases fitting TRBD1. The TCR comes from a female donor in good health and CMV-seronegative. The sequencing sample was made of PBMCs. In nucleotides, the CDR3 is TGTGCCAGCAGCCGACAGGGCGACACTGAAGCTTTCTTT. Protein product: CASSRQGDTEAFF.